These 9 T cell receptor beta chains were all obtained from the same sample, sequenced in a study of T cell repertoires in cytomegalovirus infection. TCRdb reprocessed the reads with MiXCR, giving one entry per CDR3 protein. The repertoire consists of 350,000 to 450,000 distinct CDR3 sequences, with 15% to 20% occurring once and the leading ten covering roughly 8.7%. The material sequenced was PBMCs. These receptors were obtained from a human donor in good health (CMV status not recorded). Some clones in this sample may be carry-over from other donors' samples.

The sample holds a few counts of this clonotype. CDR3 sequence reads: CASRSGRLEQFF. The CDR3 nucleotides read TGTGCCAGTCGGAGCGGGAGGCTAGAGCAGTTCTTC. V is TRBV6-5 and J is TRBJ2-1; 9 bases match TRBD2. J was trimmed by 10 bases and V by 9 bases; bases with no gene match: 7. CDR3 length: 12 residues. Germline CDR1 is MNHEY and CDR2 is SVGAGI.

This clonotype has a count of ten or more. The rearrangement links TRBV12-3 or TRBV12-4 to TRBJ1-5; D gene unclear. This CDR3 is 13 amino acids long. V lost 2 bases, J lost 5 bases, and 7 bases lay in between. CDR3 loop: CASSLTADQPQHF. DNA of the CDR3: TGTGCCAGCAGTTTAACAGCCGATCAGCCCCAGCATTTT.

The chain recombines TRBV12-3 or TRBV12-4 with TRBJ1-1, with 7 bases matching TRBD1. With V trimmed by 6 bases and J by 5 bases, 9 bases remained unmatched. This CDR3 region has 14 residues. CDR3 sequence: CASRGTGEGTEAFF. DNA of the CDR3: TGTGCCAGCAGGGGAACAGGGGAGGGAACTGAAGCTTTCTTT.

This clonotype occurred a few times. The CDR3 spells CASSQGLMNTEAFF. The CDR3 nucleotides read TGCGCCAGCAGCCAAGGTCTCATGAACACTGAAGCTTTCTTT. This rearrangement joins TRBV4-1 to TRBJ1-1; D is undetermined. The germline gives CDR1 MGHRA, CDR2 YSYEKL. The CDR3 extends over 14 amino acids. Trimming removed 1 base from V and 0 bases from J, with 6 bases in between.

The genes are TRBV7-9 and TRBJ2-7, with D possibly TRBD2 on 7 matching bases. Per germline, CDR1 SEHNR and CDR2 FQNEAQ (reference sequence). This CDR3 has 15 residues. V was shortened by 5 bases and J by 7 bases, with 21 bases between the two germline ends. CDR3 sequence (DNA): TGTGCCAGCAGCCAATTTGGGGGGGCGCCGGGGGAGCAGTACTTC. It is translated as CASSQFGGAPGEQYF. The variable domain in full, with the rest retrieved from reference TRBV7-9 and TRBJ2-7, is DTGVSQNPRHKITKRGQNVTFRCDPISEHNRLYWYRQTLGQGPEFLTYFQNEAQLEKSRLLSDRFSAERPKGSFSTLEIQRTEQGDSAMYLCASSQFGGAPGEQYFGPGTRLTVT.

This clonotype was seen a handful of times. This sequence joins TRBV27 and TRBJ1-1; no clear D gene. CDR1 is MNHEY, CDR2 SMNVEV, per germline (reference sequence). The CDR3 is 14 amino acids. V lost 5 bases and J 1 base, leaving 11 bases between the germline ends. CDR3 nucleotides: TGTGCCAGCAGTCGAATCCAAGAGAACACTGAAGCTTTCTTT. It yields the protein CASSRIQENTEAFF.

In its sample, this clonotype was seen many times. This rearrangement joins TRBV6-2 or TRBV6-3 to TRBJ1-1; 7 bases match TRBD1. Trimming removed 6 bases from V and 6 bases from J; junction bases left unmatched: 7. The length of the CDR3 is 13 residues. Germline V gives CDR1 MNHEY, CDR2 SVGEGT. CDR3 bases: TGTGCCAGCAGGCACAGGGGTTCGCCTGAAGCTTTCTTT. This gives the protein CASRHRGSPEAFF.

This clonotype was detected many times. The rearrangement links TRBV10-3 to TRBJ2-3; no firm D call. Germline V CDR1 and CDR2: ENHRY, SYGVKD. CDR3 length: 13 residues. The ends were cut back, 8 bases at V and 5 bases at J, with 14 bases in the middle. CDR3 loop: CAIRPAELDTQYF. The CDR3 DNA sequence: TGTGCCATCCGTCCGGCCGAGTTAGATACGCAGTATTTT.

In this sample, this clonotype turned up a few times. CDR3 in amino acids: CASSGRGHEKLFF. The DNA for the CDR3 is TGTGCCAGCAGCGGCAGGGGGCATGAAAAACTGTTTTTT. V and J are TRBV2 and TRBJ1-4; 8 nucleotides align to TRBD1. After removal of 6 bases from V and 6 bases from J, the junction contained 3 bases not matched to a gene. CDR1 is SNHLY and CDR2 is FYNNEI in the germline V gene. There are 13 residues in the CDR3.